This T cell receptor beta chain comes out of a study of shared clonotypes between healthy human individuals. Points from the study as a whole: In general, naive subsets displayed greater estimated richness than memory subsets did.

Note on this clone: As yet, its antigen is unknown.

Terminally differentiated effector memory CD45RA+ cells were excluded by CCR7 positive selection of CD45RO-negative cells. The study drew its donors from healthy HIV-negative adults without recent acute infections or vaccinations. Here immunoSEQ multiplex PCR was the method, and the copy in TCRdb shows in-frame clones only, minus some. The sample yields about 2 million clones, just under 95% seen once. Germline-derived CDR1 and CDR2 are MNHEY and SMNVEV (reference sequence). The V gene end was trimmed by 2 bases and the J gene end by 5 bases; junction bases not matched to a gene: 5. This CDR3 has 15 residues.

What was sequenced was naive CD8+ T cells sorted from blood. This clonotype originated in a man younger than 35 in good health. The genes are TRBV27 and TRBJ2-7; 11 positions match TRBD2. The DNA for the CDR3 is TGTGCCAGCAGTTTAATAGCGGGAGGGCCCAACGAGCAGTACTTC. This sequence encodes CASSLIAGGPNEQYF.